What follows are 8 T cell receptor beta chains derived from one specimen sequenced in a study of T cell responses to AZD1222 COVID-19 vaccine. Repertoires were generated with immunoSEQ multiplex PCR, while TCRdb's copy carries only in-frame clones and drops some. The repertoire holds around 180,000 clones, around nine tenths seen once, with 7.7% in the top ten. The sample was peripheral blood, taken on day 0 of AZD1222 vaccination. These TCRs come from an adult in good health.

The sample holds one count of this clone. The chain links TRBV5-6 to TRBJ1-1; D is unresolved. The CDR3 runs to 15 residues. Germline V gene lookup returns CDR1 SGHDT and CDR2 YYEEEE. Trimming cost V 4 bases and J 2 bases, with 15 bases left between them. The CDR3 nucleotides are TGTGCCAGCAGCCTACGGTCCCAGCGAAACACTGAAGCTTTCTTT. Amino acids: CASSLRSQRNTEAFF.

For this clone: The sample holds other DNA sequences that translate to the same CDR3. This chain links TRBV3-1 (or the pseudogene TRBV3-2) with TRBJ1-5; tentative D call: TRBD1 (5 bases). CDR3 length equals 14 residues. The V gene's germline CDR1 is LGHDT and CDR2 YNNKEL (reference sequence). Trimming stripped 1 base from V and 4 bases from J, with 8 bases between. The DNA for the CDR3 is TGTGCCAGCAGCCAAGGGGGCGGGAATCAGCCCCAGCATTTT. It codes for CASSQGGGNQPQHF.

J is TRBJ1-2 and V is TRBV2; TRBD1 aligns across 9 bases. V gave up 0 bases and J gave up 6 bases; unmatched junction bases: 5. Germline V gene sequence: CDR1 SNHLY, CDR2 FYNNEI. This CDR3 contains 15 residues. CDR3 loop: CASSEAPGQGDGYTF. CDR3 nucleotide sequence: TGTGCCAGCAGTGAAGCGCCGGGACAGGGCGATGGCTACACCTTC.

This chain joins TRBV27 and TRBJ1-1, with D unclear. The CDR3 is 15 amino acids. Germline CDR1 reads MNHEY; CDR2 reads SMNVEV (reference sequence). V was trimmed by 5 bases and J by 1 base, leaving 14 bases between them. CDR3: CASSELRFPNTEAFF. The CDR3, as DNA: TGTGCCAGCAGTGAACTCAGATTCCCGAACACTGAAGCTTTCTTT.

This chain links TRBV29-1 with TRBJ1-2; D may be TRBD1 (6 bases). Trimming shortened V by 2 bases and J by 8 bases, and 9 bases separated the two germline ends. The CDR3 is 11 amino acids. Germline V gene lookup returns CDR1 SQVTM and CDR2 ANQGSEA. CDR3 in amino acids: CSVETGRGYTF. CDR3 sequence (DNA): TGCAGCGTTGAAACAGGGAGGGGCTACACCTTC.

J is TRBJ2-3 and V is TRBV6-2 or TRBV6-3; weak D call: TRBD2 (5 bases). Trimming shortened V by 4 bases and J by 2 bases, and 16 bases separated the two germline ends. The CDR3 extends over 16 amino acids. Germline V gene sequence: CDR1 MNHEY, CDR2 SVGEGT. As DNA, the CDR3 is TGTGCCAGCAGTTCCGGGCTTGAGCGGTCCACAGATACGCAGTATTTT. This encodes CASSSGLERSTDTQYF.

The J gene is TRBJ2-7, the V gene TRBV7-2, with D possibly matching TRBD2 (6 bases). Germline CDR1 SGHTA, CDR2 FQGNSA. CDR3 length: 16 amino acids. Trimming took off 1 base at V and 2 bases at J, with 15 bases between the two ends. CDR3 DNA: TGTGCCAGCAGCTTAGATGTGGGGCGGGGTGCCTACGAGCAGTACTTC. Its translation: CASSLDVGRGAYEQYF.

The gene calls are TRBV5-5 and TRBJ1-3; D gene uncertain. CDR3 length: 14 amino acids. Germline assignment: CDR1 SGHKS and CDR2 YYEKEE (reference sequence). V was pared by 6 bases and J by 4 bases, with 14 bases between. This CDR3 is CASTWGADGNTIYF. The CDR3 DNA is TGTGCCAGCACCTGGGGTGCGGACGGAAACACCATATATTTT.